What follows describes a single T cell receptor (beta chain). A second roughly 6 to 11 cycle PCR used barcoded and J-beta primers. MiXCR, run by TCRdb on the 5' RACE reads, gives a single entry per CDR3 protein. This sample yields about 830,000 distinct CDR3 sequences, of which roughly 60% are seen a single time; around 22% belongs to the top ten. The data were taken from a study of blood T cells in healthy people across ages. This TCR was recovered from a man aged 25 to 40 in good health. Sequenced input: blood.

Here the CDR3 reads CSAPTTGGTVREQFF. DNA for the CDR3: TGCAGTGCGCCCACGACGGGGGGCACGGTGAGAGAGCAGTTCTTC. The rearrangement links TRBV20-1 to TRBJ2-1; weak D call: TRBD2 (7 bases). This CDR3 has 15 amino acids. Germline loops: CDR1 DFQATT, CDR2 SNEGSKA (reference sequence). V shed 6 bases and J shed 10 bases, with 25 bases lying between them.